Listed below are T cell receptor beta chains from one sample, sequenced in a study of T cell changes during pregnancy in multiple sclerosis. The assay was immunoSEQ multiplex PCR, and TCRdb's table has in-frame clones only and misses some. Of 45,000 to 50,000 clones in the sample, under 95% are singletons; the top ten hold approximately 5.5%. The sample here was CD8+ T cells from peripheral blood mononuclear cells, taken before pregnancy. These receptors were obtained from a female donor with multiple sclerosis, enrolled in a pregnancy study. The CDR3 runs from the conserved cysteine through the conserved F or W. The order of the fields is V gene, J gene, D gene, clone size, CDR3 DNA, CDR3 protein. D genes are given only for firm matches. Clone size is stated in some rows and not others, as once, few, many or a class when expanded.

>TRBV27|TRBJ1-2|-|-
TGTGCCAGCAGTCTCGGACACCTCTATGGCTACACCTTC
CASSLGHLYGYTF
>TRBV19|TRBJ2-1|TRBD2|-
TGTGCCAGTCAGACTAGGGAGGGAGGCCACGATGAGCAGTTCTTC
CASQTREGGHDEQFF
>TRBV5-1|TRBJ1-1|-|-
TGCGCCAGCAGCTTGGCGACGGGCACTGAAGCTTTCTTT
CASSLATGTEAFF
>TRBV27|TRBJ2-5|-|-
TGTGCCAGCTCGACACTAGGGAGTCGGGAGACCCAGTACTTC
CASSTLGSRETQYF
>TRBV10-2|TRBJ2-3|TRBD1|-
TGCGCCAGCGAGACAGGGGAAGGGACAGATACGCAGTATTTT
CASETGEGTDTQYF
>TRBV7-9|TRBJ1-4|-|-
TGTGCCAGCAGTTATGATTTAGGGGCGATCGAAAAACTGTTTTTT
CASSYDLGAIEKLFF
>TRBV2|TRBJ2-5|TRBD2|-
TGTGCCAGCAGTGAAACTAGCGGGAGACTCGAGACCCAGTACTTC
CASSETSGRLETQYF
>TRBV28|TRBJ1-1|-|-
TGTGCCAGCAGCCCCTCTTCTGTCGGGAGGCAGCGTACTGAAGCTTTCTTT
CASSPSSVGRQRTEAFF
>TRBV6-6|TRBJ1-1|-|-
TGTGCCAGCAGACCCGGGAGCACTGAAGCTTTCTTT
CASRPGSTEAFF
>TRBV5-1|TRBJ2-7|TRBD2|-
TGCGCCAGCAGCTTCCCCGGGGGGGGCGAGCAGTACTTC
CASSFPGGGEQYF
>TRBV7-2|TRBJ2-3|-|-
TGTGCCAGCAGTAGACGACCGGGGATTCCTAGCACAGATACGCAGTATTTT
CASSRRPGIPSTDTQYF
>TRBV6-5|TRBJ1-2|TRBD1|-
TGTGCCAGCAGTTACGGGACAGGGTCATATGGCTACACCTTC
CASSYGTGSYGYTF
>TRBV4-3|TRBJ2-3|TRBD2|once
TGCGCCAGCAGCCAAGGGGGAGCGGGAGGCCCTAGATCCACAGATACGCAGTATTTT
CASSQGGAGGPRSTDTQYF
>TRBV5-1|TRBJ2-3|TRBD2|-
TGCGCCAGCAGCTCGGGGGGGAAGGGGCAGTATTTT
CASSSGGKGQYF
>TRBV27|TRBJ2-7|-|-
TGTGCCAGCAGTTTTCAGGGTGCTGGCGAGCAGTACTTC
CASSFQGAGEQYF
>TRBV27|TRBJ2-7|TRBD1|-
TGTGCCAGCAGGCCTGACGGGACAGGGGCCTACGAGCAGTACTTC
CASRPDGTGAYEQYF
>TRBV7-6|TRBJ2-2|TRBD2|-
TGTGCCAGCAGCTTAGTTTTGAGCGGGGGGAACACCGGGGAGCTGTTTTTT
CASSLVLSGGNTGELFF
>TRBV5-1|TRBJ2-5|TRBD1|-
TGCGCCAGTAGGACAGGGTCTGAGACCCAGTACTTC
CASRTGSETQYF
>TRBV7-8|TRBJ2-3|TRBD1|-
TGTGCCAGCAGCTTGGTACCGAGACAGGGACCTCCTAGCACAGATACGCAGTATTTT
CASSLVPRQGPPSTDTQYF
>TRBV16|TRBJ2-3|-|-
TGTGCCAGCAGCCGCCTAACAGGAGATACGCAGTATTTT
CASSRLTGDTQYF
>TRBV11-2|TRBJ2-7|-|-
TGTGCCAGCAGCTTAGACCCGGGGATGAGCTCCTACGAGCAGTACTTC
CASSLDPGMSSYEQYF
>TRBV27|TRBJ2-7|TRBD2|-
TGTGCCAGCAGCCTCCGGGGGGCCTACGAGCAGTACTTC
CASSLRGAYEQYF
>TRBV19|TRBJ1-2|-|medium-sized
TGTGCCAGTACCATAGACAGCTATGGCTACACCTTC
CASTIDSYGYTF
>TRBV30|TRBJ2-7|-|-
TGTGCCTGGAGTGGACAGCCCCGCGAGCAGTACTTC
CAWSGQPREQYF
>TRBV13|TRBJ2-5|-|-
TGTGCCAGCAGCTTCCTAGCGAACCAAGAGACCCAGTACTTC
CASSFLANQETQYF
>TRBV28|TRBJ2-7|TRBD2|-
TGTGCCAGCAGTTTACCCCGGGGGGGCGCTTTGTACGAGCAGTACTTC
CASSLPRGGALYEQYF
>TRBV9|TRBJ2-7|-|-
TGTGCCAGCAGCGCCCGGGACAGAACCCGGGAGGGCGGTGAGCAGTACTTC
CASSARDRTREGGEQYF
>TRBV6-1|TRBJ2-5|TRBD2|-
TGTGCCAGCAGTACCCCTAGCGGGAGTATAGAGACCCAGTACTTC
CASSTPSGSIETQYF
>TRBV5-1|TRBJ2-2|-|-
TGCGCCAGCAGCGTCCCCGACTACTCGAACACCGGGGAGCTGTTTTTT
CASSVPDYSNTGELFF
>TRBV5-1|TRBJ2-1|TRBD2|-
TGCGCCAGCAGCTTGGCCGTGACTAGCGGGGGCTATGAGCAGTTCTTC
CASSLAVTSGGYEQFF
>TRBV27|TRBJ1-5|TRBD1|-
TGTGCCAGCAGTTTAACAGGGGGCAATCAGCCCCAGCATTTT
CASSLTGGNQPQHF
>TRBV10-2|TRBJ2-7|-|once
TGCGCCAGCAGTGACCCTCTTTCTAGCGAGACCTACGAGCAGTACTTC
CASSDPLSSETYEQYF
>TRBV28|TRBJ2-5|TRBD2|-
TGTGCCAGCAGTTTAGGCCTAGCGGTAATACAAGAGACCCAGTACTTC
CASSLGLAVIQETQYF
>TRBV14|TRBJ2-1|TRBD1|-
TGTGCCAGCAGCCAAGATGAGACAGGGGACCCCAATGAGCAGTTCTTC
CASSQDETGDPNEQFF
>TRBV27|TRBJ2-3|-|-
TGTGCCAGCAGTTTGGGCAGGTTCACAGATACGCAGTATTTT
CASSLGRFTDTQYF
>TRBV27|TRBJ2-1|-|-
TGTGCCAGCAGTTTAGGTCGGTACAATGAGCAGTTCTTC
CASSLGRYNEQFF
>TRBV15|TRBJ2-7|TRBD2|-
TGTGCCACCAGCGGGGGACTAGGGGAATACGAGCAGTACTTC
CATSGGLGEYEQYF
>TRBV27|TRBJ2-7|TRBD1|-
TGTGCCAGCAGTTGGACAGGGGGAGGGTACGAGCAGTACTTC
CASSWTGGGYEQYF
>TRBV18|TRBJ2-1|-|-
TGTGCCAGCTCACCATCATCAGGGAACCTAGACAATGAGCAGTTCTTC
CASSPSSGNLDNEQFF
>TRBV7-2|TRBJ2-7|-|medium-sized
TGTGCCAGCAGCTTAGTGGGGGGAGCGGACGAGCAGTACTTC
CASSLVGGADEQYF
>TRBV27|TRBJ1-2|TRBD1|-
TGTGCCAGCAGTTCTAAGTTACGGGACAGGGGGGAGAGAGGCTACACCTTC
CASSSKLRDRGERGYTF
>TRBV7-9|TRBJ2-7|TRBD1|-
TGTGCCAGCAGACGCGGACAGGCTTACGAGCAGTACTTC
CASRRGQAYEQYF